This is a list of T cell receptor beta chains from one sample in a study of blood T cell repertoires in COVID-19. Assay: immunoSEQ multiplex PCR; the TCRdb copy retains only in-frame clones and omits some. Among roughly 160,000 clones listed, about 84% were seen once. The sample consisted of PBMCs or T cells enriched from blood (not recorded which). These receptors were collected from a man aged 50-60 years who had recovered from COVID-19. CDR3s leave out the opening cysteine and the closing phenylalanine or tryptophan. D genes are given only for firm matches.

CDR3 protein	D gene	V gene
ASSSLAGGSYEQF	TRBD2	TRBV7-6
ASNGMINNSPLH	-	TRBV2
ASSPRDREGEKLF	TRBD1	TRBV7-2
ASSANRMSGNTIY	-	TRBV7-2
ASSPDSYSNQPQH	-	TRBV6-5
ASRRDISGANVLT	-	TRBV19
ASSPNRVAEQY	-	TRBV12-3/TRBV12-4
ASSRGDSLATNEKLF	-	TRBV5-1
ASSYSGSYGYT	-	TRBV6-2/TRBV6-3
ASSQSGQAMFSYGYT	-	TRBV4-1
ASSLGPSGRGSGNTIY	-	TRBV7-2
ASSLGQTTGELF	-	TRBV5-5
ASSEALEEETQY	-	TRBV2
ASSVNYGYT	-	TRBV7-9
ASSTRQANYGYT	-	TRBV9
ASGPESGTQY	-	TRBV12-5
ASSGQGANSPLH	TRBD1	TRBV3-1/TRBV3-2
ASSQGGGGYGYT	-	TRBV4-3
ASSSSSAGGLEAF	TRBD1	TRBV5-4
AWTSGTGYNEQF	TRBD1	TRBV30
ASSQLTTGIYGYT	-	TRBV4-1
ASSQDQAVAGSEQY	TRBD2	TRBV4-3
ASSLASYQPQH	-	TRBV5-6
ASRTGTGETQY	-	TRBV6-5
ASSPSGTGSGEQY	TRBD1	TRBV11-1
ATSRDSLLADSGNTIY	-	TRBV15
ASSPGQPGNTIY	-	TRBV5-1
ASSPDGQGNQPQH	TRBD1	TRBV3-1/TRBV3-2